Following are 3 T cell receptor beta chains from one sample sequenced in a study of spatial heterogeneity in lung cancer. This sample's time point: sample taken at primary tumor resection. From the 5' RACE reads, TCRdb called clonotypes with MiXCR, one entry per CDR3 protein. The table lists 40,000 to 50,000 distinct CDR3 sequences, approximately 15% of them singletons. Sequencing was performed on PBMCs, taken at surgery. All receptors come from a male donor with early-stage non-small cell lung cancer.

This clonotype was counted between two and nine times. This rearrangement joins TRBV19 to TRBJ1-5, with D uncertain. Trimming pared 5 bases from V and 0 bases from J, leaving 11 bases between. CDR1 is LNHDA, CDR2 SQIVND, per germline (reference sequence). This CDR3 comprises 15 residues. CDR3 residues: CASSQILDSNQPQHF. In DNA form, the CDR3 reads TGTGCCAGTAGTCAAATACTTGATAGCAATCAGCCCCAGCATTTT.

Here the CDR3 reads CASSEPGYRGEGKLFF. The CDR3 DNA is TGTGCCAGCAGTGAGCCAGGGTATCGGGGCGAAGGAAAACTGTTTTTT. The chain combines TRBV25-1 with TRBJ1-4, with D perhaps TRBD1 (5 bases). This CDR3 is 16 amino acids long. The V gene lost 3 bases and the J gene lost 10 bases, with 21 bases spanning the gap. In germline, CDR1 is MGHDK, CDR2 SYGVNS.

In this sample, this clonotype turned up many times. J is TRBJ2-5 and V is TRBV29-1, with D possibly matching TRBD1 (5 bases). Deletions cut 6 bases from V and 2 bases from J, with 10 bases between. In germline, CDR1 is SQVTM, CDR2 ANQGSEA. CDR3 length equals 12 residues. The DNA for the CDR3 is TGCAGCGTCACGACAGCTCAAGAGACCCAGTACTTC. As protein: CSVTTAQETQYF.